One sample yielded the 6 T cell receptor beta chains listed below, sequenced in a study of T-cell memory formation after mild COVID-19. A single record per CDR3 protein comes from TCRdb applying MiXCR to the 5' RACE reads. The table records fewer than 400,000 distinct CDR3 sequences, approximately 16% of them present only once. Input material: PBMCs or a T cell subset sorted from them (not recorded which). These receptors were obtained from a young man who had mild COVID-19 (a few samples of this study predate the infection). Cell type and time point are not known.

Written as DNA, the CDR3 is TGTGCCAGCACCTCCCTCGGAATGCTGTTTTTT. Translated, it gives CASTSLGMLFF. The gene calls are TRBV7-2 and TRBJ1-4, with D hard to call. This CDR3 has 11 amino acids. Germline values: CDR1 SGHTA, CDR2 FQGNSA. V dropped 7 bases and J dropped 14 bases, with 14 bases sitting between them. The full variable domain, completed using reference TRBV7-2 and TRBJ1-4, is GAGVSQSPSNKVTEKGKDVELRCDPISGHTALYWYRQSLGQGLEFLIYFQGNSAPDKSGLPSDRFSAERTGGSVSTLTIQRTQQEDSAVYLCASTSLGMLFFGSGTQLSVL.

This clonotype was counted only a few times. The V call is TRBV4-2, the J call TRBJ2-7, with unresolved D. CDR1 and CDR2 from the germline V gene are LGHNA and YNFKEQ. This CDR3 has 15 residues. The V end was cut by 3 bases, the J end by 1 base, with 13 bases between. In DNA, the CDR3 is TGTGCCAGCAGCCATCTCCTGACGGATTCCTACGAGCAGTACTTC. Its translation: CASSHLLTDSYEQYF.

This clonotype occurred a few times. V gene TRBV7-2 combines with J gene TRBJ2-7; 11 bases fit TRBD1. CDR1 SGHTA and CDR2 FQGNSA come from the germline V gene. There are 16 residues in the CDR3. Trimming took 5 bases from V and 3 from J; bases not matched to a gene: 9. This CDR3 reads CASSAAAGTGGYEQYF. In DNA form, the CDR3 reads TGTGCCAGCAGCGCCGCGGCGGGGACAGGGGGCTACGAGCAGTACTTC. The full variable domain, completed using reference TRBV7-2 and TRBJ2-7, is GAGVSQSPSNKVTEKGKDVELRCDPISGHTALYWYRQSLGQGLEFLIYFQGNSAPDKSGLPSDRFSAERTGGSVSTLTIQRTQQEDSAVYLCASSAAAGTGGYEQYFGPGTRLTVT.

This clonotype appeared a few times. The CDR3 here is CSADFGGGREQYF. The CDR3 nucleotides are TGCAGTGCCGACTTTGGGGGGGGGCGCGAGCAGTACTTC. The gene calls are TRBV20-1 and TRBJ2-7; weak D call: TRBD2 (7 bases). CDR1 is DFQATT and CDR2 is SNEGSKA in the germline V gene (reference sequence). The CDR3 contains 13 residues. V lost 6 bases and J 6 bases, leaving 18 bases between the germline ends.

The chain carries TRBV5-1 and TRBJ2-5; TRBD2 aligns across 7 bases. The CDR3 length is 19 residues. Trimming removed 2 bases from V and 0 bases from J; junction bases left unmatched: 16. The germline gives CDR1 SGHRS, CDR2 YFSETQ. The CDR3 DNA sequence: TGCGCCAGCAGCTTCGGGTTTACGCTAGCGGCCCGGAACCAAGAGACCCAGTACTTC. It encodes CASSFGFTLAARNQETQYF.

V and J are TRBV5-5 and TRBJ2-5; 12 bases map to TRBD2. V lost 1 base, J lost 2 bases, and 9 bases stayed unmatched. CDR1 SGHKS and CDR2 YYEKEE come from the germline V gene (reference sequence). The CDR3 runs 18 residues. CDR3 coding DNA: TGTGCCAGCAGCTTGAGGTCCCCGACTAGCGGGGGTCAAGAGACCCAGTACTTC. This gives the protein CASSLRSPTSGGQETQYF.